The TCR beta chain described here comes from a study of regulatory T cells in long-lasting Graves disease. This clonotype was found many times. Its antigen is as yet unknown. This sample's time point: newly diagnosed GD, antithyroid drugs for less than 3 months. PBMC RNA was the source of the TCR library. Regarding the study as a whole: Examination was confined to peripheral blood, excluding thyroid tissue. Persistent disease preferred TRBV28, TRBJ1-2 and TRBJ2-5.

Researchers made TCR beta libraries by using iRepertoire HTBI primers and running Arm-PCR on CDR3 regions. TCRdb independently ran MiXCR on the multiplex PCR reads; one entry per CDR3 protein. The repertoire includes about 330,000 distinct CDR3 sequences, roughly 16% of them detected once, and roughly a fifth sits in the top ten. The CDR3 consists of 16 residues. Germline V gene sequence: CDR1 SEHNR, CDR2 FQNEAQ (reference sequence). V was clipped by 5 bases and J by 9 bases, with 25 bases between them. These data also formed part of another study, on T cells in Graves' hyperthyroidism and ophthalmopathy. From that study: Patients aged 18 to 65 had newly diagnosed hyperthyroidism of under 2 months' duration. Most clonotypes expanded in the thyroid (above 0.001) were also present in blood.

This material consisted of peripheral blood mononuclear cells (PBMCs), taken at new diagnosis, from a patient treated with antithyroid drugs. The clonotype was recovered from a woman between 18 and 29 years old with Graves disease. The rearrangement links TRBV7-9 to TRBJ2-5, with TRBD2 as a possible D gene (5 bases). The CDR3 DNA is TGTGCCAGCAGCCCGGGCTATGAGGCTTTCCGAGGGCCCCAGTACTTC. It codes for CASSPGYEAFRGPQYF.